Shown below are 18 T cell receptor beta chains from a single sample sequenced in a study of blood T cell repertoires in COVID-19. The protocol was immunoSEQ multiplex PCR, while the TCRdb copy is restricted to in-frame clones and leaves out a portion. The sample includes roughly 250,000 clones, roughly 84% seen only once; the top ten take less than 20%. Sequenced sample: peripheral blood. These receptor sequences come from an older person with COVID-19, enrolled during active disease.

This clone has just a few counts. The CDR3 region is CATSDNRGGYTF. The CDR3, as DNA: TGTGCCACCAGTGATAACAGGGGTGGCTACACCTTC. J is TRBJ1-2 and V is TRBV24-1; 7 nucleotides line up with TRBD1. The V gene end was trimmed by 3 bases and the J gene end by 7 bases; junction bases not matched to a gene: 1. Germline V gene lookup returns CDR1 KGHDR and CDR2 SFDVKD. The CDR3 has 12 amino acids.

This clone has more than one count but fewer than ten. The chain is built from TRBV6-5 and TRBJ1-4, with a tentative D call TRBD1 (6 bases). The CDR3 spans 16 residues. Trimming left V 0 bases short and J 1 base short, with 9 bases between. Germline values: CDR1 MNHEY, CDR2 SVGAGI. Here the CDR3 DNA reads TGTGCCAGCAGTTACTCGGGGGCAGGAACTAATGAAAAACTGTTTTTT. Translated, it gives CASSYSGAGTNEKLFF.

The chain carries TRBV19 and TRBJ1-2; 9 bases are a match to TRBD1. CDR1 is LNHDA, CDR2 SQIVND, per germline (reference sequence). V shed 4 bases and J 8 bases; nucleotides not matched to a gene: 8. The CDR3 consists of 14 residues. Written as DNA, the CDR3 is TGTGCCAGTAGTACGGGACAGGGACCGGACGGCTACACCTTC. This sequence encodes CASSTGQGPDGYTF.

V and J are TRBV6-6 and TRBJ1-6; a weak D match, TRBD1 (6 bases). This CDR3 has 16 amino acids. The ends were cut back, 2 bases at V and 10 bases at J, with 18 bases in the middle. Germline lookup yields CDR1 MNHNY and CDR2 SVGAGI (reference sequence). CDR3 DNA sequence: TGTGCCAGCAGTTACCTGCATCAACAGGGCCGATCACCCCTCCACTTT. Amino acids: CASSYLHQQGRSPLHF.

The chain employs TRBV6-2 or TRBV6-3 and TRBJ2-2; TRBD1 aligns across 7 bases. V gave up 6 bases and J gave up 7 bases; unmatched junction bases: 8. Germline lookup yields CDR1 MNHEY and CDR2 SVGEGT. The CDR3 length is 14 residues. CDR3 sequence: CASSPRTGRGELFF. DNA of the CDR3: TGTGCCAGCAGCCCCAGGACAGGCCGCGGGGAGCTGTTTTTT.

CDR3 residues: CASSVGLGAQFF. The DNA for the CDR3 is TGTGCCAGCAGCGTAGGTCTAGGGGCACAGTTCTTC. This sequence joins TRBV9 and TRBJ2-1; D perhaps matches TRBD1 (5 bases). Between the trimmed V and J ends, which lost 0 bases and 13 bases, there was a span of 11 bases. The CDR3 has 12 residues. Looked up from germline, CDR1 is SGDLS and CDR2 is YYNGEE.

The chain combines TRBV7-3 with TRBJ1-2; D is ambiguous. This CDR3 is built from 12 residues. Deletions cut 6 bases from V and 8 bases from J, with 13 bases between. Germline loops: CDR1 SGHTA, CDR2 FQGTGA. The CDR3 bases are TGTGCCAGCAGTGCCCCCGGTCGAGGCTACACCTTC. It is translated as CASSAPGRGYTF. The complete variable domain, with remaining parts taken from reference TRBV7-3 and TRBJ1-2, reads GAGVSQTPSNKVTEKGKYVELRCDPISGHTALYWYRQSLGQGPEFLIYFQGTGAADDSGLPNDRFFAVRPEGSVSTLKIQRTERGDSAVYLCASSAPGRGYTFGSGTRLTVV.

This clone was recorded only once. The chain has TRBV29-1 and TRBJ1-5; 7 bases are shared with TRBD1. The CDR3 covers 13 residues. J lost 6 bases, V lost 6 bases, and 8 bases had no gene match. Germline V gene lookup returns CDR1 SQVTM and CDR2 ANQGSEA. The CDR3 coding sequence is TGCAGCGTGGGTACAGGGGCGGGTCAGCCCCAGCATTTT. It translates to CSVGTGAGQPQHF.

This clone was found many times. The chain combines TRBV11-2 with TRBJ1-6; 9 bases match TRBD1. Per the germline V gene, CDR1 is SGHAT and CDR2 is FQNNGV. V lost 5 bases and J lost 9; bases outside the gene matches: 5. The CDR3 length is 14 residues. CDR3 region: CASSPRQGGSPLHF. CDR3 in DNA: TGTGCCAGCAGCCCACGACAGGGGGGTTCACCCCTCCACTTT.

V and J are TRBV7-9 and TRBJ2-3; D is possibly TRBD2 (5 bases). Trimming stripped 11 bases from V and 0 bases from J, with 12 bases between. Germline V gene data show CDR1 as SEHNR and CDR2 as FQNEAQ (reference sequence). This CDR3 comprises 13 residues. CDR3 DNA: TGTGCCCTGCGGGTACCGAGCACAGATACGCAGTATTTT. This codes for CALRVPSTDTQYF. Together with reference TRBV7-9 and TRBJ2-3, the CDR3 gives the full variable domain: DTGVSQNPRHKITKRGQNVTFRCDPISEHNRLYWYRQTLGQGPEFLTYFQNEAQLEKSRLLSDRFSAERPKGSFSTLEIQRTEQGDSAMYLCALRVPSTDTQYFGPGTRLTVL.

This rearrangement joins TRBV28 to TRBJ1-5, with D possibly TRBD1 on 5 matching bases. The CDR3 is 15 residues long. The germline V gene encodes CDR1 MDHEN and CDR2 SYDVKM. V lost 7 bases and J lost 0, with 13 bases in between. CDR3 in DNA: TGTGCCAGCATCCTAGGGGCCTCTAGCAATCAGCCCCAGCATTTT. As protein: CASILGASSNQPQHF.

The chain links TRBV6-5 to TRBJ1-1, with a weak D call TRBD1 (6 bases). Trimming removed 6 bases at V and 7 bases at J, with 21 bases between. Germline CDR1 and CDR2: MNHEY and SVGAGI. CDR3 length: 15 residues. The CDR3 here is CASSAPQGPFDEAFF. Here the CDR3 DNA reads TGTGCCAGCAGCGCTCCTCAGGGGCCTTTTGATGAAGCTTTCTTT.

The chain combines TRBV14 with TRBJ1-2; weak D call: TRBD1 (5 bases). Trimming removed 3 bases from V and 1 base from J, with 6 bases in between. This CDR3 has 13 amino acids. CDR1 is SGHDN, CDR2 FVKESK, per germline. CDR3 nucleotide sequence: TGTGCCAGCAGCCATGACAGTAACTATGGCTACACCTTC. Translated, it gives CASSHDSNYGYTF.

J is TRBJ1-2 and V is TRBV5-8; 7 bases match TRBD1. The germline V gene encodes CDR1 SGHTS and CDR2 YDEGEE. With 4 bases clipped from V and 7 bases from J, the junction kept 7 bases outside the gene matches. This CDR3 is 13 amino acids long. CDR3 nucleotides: TGTGCCAGCAGCATACGACAGGGTAGTGGCTACACCTTC. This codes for CASSIRQGSGYTF.

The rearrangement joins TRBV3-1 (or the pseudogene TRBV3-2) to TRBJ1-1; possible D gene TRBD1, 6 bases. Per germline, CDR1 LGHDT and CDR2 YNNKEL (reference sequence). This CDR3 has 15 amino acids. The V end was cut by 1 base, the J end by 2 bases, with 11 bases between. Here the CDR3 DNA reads TGTGCCAGCAGCCAAGGGGTACAGGGCAACACTGAAGCTTTCTTT. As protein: CASSQGVQGNTEAFF.

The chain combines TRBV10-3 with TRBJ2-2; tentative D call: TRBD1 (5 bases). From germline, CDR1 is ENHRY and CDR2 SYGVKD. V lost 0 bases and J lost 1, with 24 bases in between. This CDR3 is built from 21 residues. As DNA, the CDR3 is TGTGCCATCAGTGAGTCTCTATTTAGGACAAAAGATCAATTGAACACCGGGGAGCTGTTTTTT. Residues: CAISESLFRTKDQLNTGELFF.

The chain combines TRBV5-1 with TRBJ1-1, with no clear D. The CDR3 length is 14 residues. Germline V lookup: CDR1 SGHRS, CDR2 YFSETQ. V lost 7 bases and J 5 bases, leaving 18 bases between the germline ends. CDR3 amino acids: CASFGREGGTEAFF. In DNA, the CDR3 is TGCGCCAGCTTTGGGAGGGAGGGAGGAACTGAAGCTTTCTTT.

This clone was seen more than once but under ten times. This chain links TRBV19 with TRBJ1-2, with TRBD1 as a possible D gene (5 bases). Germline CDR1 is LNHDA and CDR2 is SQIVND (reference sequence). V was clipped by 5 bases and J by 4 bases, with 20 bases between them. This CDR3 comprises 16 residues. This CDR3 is CASSPAGRTHSYGYTF. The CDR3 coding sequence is TGTGCCAGTAGTCCAGCGGGACGGACTCACTCCTATGGCTACACCTTC.